This entry lists 17 T cell receptor beta chains sequenced from one sample in a study of shared clonotypes between healthy human individuals. Data came from immunoSEQ multiplex PCR; TCRdb stores just in-frame clones and leaves some out. The data show about 1.5 million clones, with approximately 98% seen just once and about 0.4% held by the top ten. The source material was naive CD4+ T cells sorted from blood. Described subset: CD45RA+ positively selected. Receptor source: a man aged 25-40 years in good health.

V gene TRBV5-4 combines with J gene TRBJ2-2; TRBD2 agrees at 12 bases. V shed 4 bases, J shed 2 bases, and the junction held 6 bases outside the gene matches. This CDR3 is built from 17 residues. Germline V gene lookup returns CDR1 SGHNT and CDR2 YYREEE (reference sequence). The CDR3 protein is CASSPRTSGINTGELFF. The CDR3 region has the DNA TGTGCCAGCAGCCCGAGGACTAGCGGGATTAACACCGGGGAGCTGTTTTTT.

The rearrangement joins TRBV28 to TRBJ2-7; 10 bases agree with TRBD1. The CDR3 has 15 residues. CDR1 MDHEN and CDR2 SYDVKM come from the germline V gene. The ends lost 5 bases at V and 4 bases at J; junction bases unmatched: 8. The CDR3 DNA follows: TGTGCCAGCAGTCACTTCCGGGACAGGGGTTACGAGCAGTACTTC. Its translation is CASSHFRDRGYEQYF.

The CDR3 sequence: CAWGGGKGDTQYF. DNA of the CDR3: TGTGCCTGGGGAGGGGGCAAGGGAGATACGCAGTATTTT. The chain recombines TRBV30 with TRBJ2-3; the D gene is possibly TRBD1 (7 bases). The ends were cut back, 5 bases at V and 5 bases at J, with 14 bases in the middle. CDR3 size: 13 residues. Germline V gives CDR1 GTSNPN, CDR2 SVGIG (reference sequence).

The V and J genes are TRBV6-1 and TRBJ2-3; 13 nucleotides align to TRBD2. This CDR3 is 14 amino acids long. From germline, CDR1 is MNHNS and CDR2 SASEGT. V was clipped by 7 bases and J by 4 bases; unmatched bases: 2. Here the CDR3 DNA reads TGTGCCAGCACACTAGCGGGAGGGCCAGATACGCAGTATTTT. Amino acids: CASTLAGGPDTQYF.

In DNA form, the CDR3 reads TGTGCCAGCAGCCAATGGACTAGCGGGGAGGGTGAGACCCAGTACTTC. This sequence encodes CASSQWTSGEGETQYF. The rearrangement uses TRBV11-1 and TRBJ2-5, with 12 bases lining up with TRBD2. Germline assignment: CDR1 SGHAT and CDR2 FQDESV (reference sequence). CDR3 length: 16 residues. The junction had 9 bases not matched to a gene; V was cut back by 5 bases and J by 5 bases. The variable domain in full, completed from reference TRBV11-1 and TRBJ2-5, reads EAEVAQSPRYKITEKSQAVAFWCDPISGHATLYWYRQILGQGPELLVQFQDESVVDDSQLPKDRFSAERLKGVDSTLKIQPAELGDSAMYLCASSQWTSGEGETQYFGPGTRLLVL.

J is TRBJ2-7 and V is TRBV7-3, with 8 bases lining up with TRBD2. V lost 2 bases, J lost 2 bases, and 2 bases stayed unmatched. This CDR3 is built from 14 residues. Germline CDR1 SGHTA, CDR2 FQGTGA. Here the CDR3 DNA reads TGTGCCAGCAGCTTACTAGCGGGTACCTACGAGCAGTACTTC. The encoded protein is CASSLLAGTYEQYF.

This rearrangement joins TRBV5-1 to TRBJ2-5, with D possibly being TRBD2 (6 bases). The CDR3 is 15 residues long. V was trimmed by 4 bases and J by 1 base, leaving 14 bases between them. The V gene's germline CDR1 is SGHRS and CDR2 YFSETQ. This CDR3 reads CASSPAAGFQETQYF. The DNA of the CDR3 is TGCGCCAGCAGCCCAGCAGCGGGTTTCCAAGAGACCCAGTACTTC.

The chain joins TRBV5-1 to TRBJ2-3, with 9 bases matching TRBD1. The CDR3 runs 14 residues. CDR1 is SGHRS, CDR2 YFSETQ, per germline. Germline trimming cut 4 bases from V and 3 bases from J; bases unmatched to any gene: 3. CDR3: CASSDGTGTDTQYF. DNA for the CDR3: TGCGCCAGCAGCGATGGGACAGGGACAGATACGCAGTATTTT. Full variable domain (rest looked up from reference TRBV5-1 and TRBJ2-3): KAGVTQTPRYLIKTRGQQVTLSCSPISGHRSVSWYQQTPGQGLQFLFEYFSETQRNKGNFPGRFSGRQFSNSRSEMNVSTLELGDSALYLCASSDGTGTDTQYFGPGTRLTVL.

J is TRBJ2-1 and V is TRBV30; 13 bases fit TRBD2. V gave up 2 bases and J gave up 5 bases; unmatched junction bases: 6. In germline, CDR1 is GTSNPN, CDR2 SVGIG (reference sequence). This CDR3 contains 16 residues. As DNA, the CDR3 is TGTGCCTGGAGTCGGACTAGCGGGAGACTCGACAATGAGCAGTTCTTC. Its protein is CAWSRTSGRLDNEQFF.

The rearrangement links TRBV19 to TRBJ1-2; 7 positions match TRBD1. The V gene end was trimmed by 4 bases and the J gene end by 5 bases; junction bases not matched to a gene: 10. The germline CDR1 and CDR2 sequences are LNHDA and SQIVND (reference sequence). This CDR3 has 15 amino acids. For the CDR3, the DNA is TGTGCCAGTAGTACGACCCGGGACAGCATATATGGCTACACCTTC. It specifies CASSTTRDSIYGYTF.

The chain links TRBV19 to TRBJ2-7; D call uncertain. CDR3 length: 11 residues. Germline V CDR1 and CDR2: LNHDA, SQIVND (reference sequence). Deletions cut 5 bases from V and 7 bases from J, with 9 bases between. The DNA of the CDR3 is TGTGCCAGTAGTGCCAGAGCTGAGCAGTACTTC. This translates into CASSARAEQYF.

The chain carries TRBV5-1 and TRBJ2-5, with D possibly being TRBD1 (6 bases). The CDR3 spans 14 residues. V lost 6 bases and J 5 bases, leaving 17 bases between the germline ends. Germline loops: CDR1 SGHRS, CDR2 YFSETQ. As DNA, the CDR3 is TGCGCCAGCAAAATAGGTTGGGGGCTGGAGACCCAGTACTTC. It encodes CASKIGWGLETQYF.

This clone has a single count. V usage is TRBV9 and J usage is TRBJ2-1; D is possibly TRBD1 or TRBD2 (5 bases each). Germline CDR1 SGDLS, CDR2 YYNGEE. The germline V and J ends were trimmed by 0 bases and 8 bases, with 9 bases remaining between them. The length of the CDR3 is 13 residues. CDR3: CASSVGLGDEQFF. CDR3 DNA sequence: TGTGCCAGCAGCGTAGGATTGGGGGATGAGCAGTTCTTC.

This clone appeared a single time. Germline is not matched at one junction end, which may reflect a read error. This chain joins TRBV7-2 and TRBJ2-3, with D possibly TRBD2 on 6 matching bases. Germline loops: CDR1 SGHTA, CDR2 FQGNSA. The CDR3 sequence is 13 residues long. CDR3 residues: CASSIADIPAQYF. CDR3 DNA sequence: TGTGCCAGCAGCATAGCGGACATCCCTGCGCAGTATTTT.

The rearrangement uses TRBV18 and TRBJ2-3, with D unresolved. This CDR3 is built from 13 residues. Trimming took off 3 bases at V and 4 bases at J, with 8 bases between the two ends. The germline V gene encodes CDR1 KGHSH and CDR2 LQKENI. CDR3 protein: CASSPSIPDTQYF. The CDR3 DNA sequence: TGTGCCAGCTCACCCTCAATCCCAGATACGCAGTATTTT.

CDR3 in amino acids: CASSQDERAGVSDTQYF. CDR3 coding DNA: TGCGCCAGCAGCCAAGACGAACGAGCGGGAGTTTCGGATACGCAGTATTTT. This chain connects TRBV4-1 to TRBJ2-3, with TRBD2 matching 8 bases. The CDR3 loop spans 17 amino acids. From germline, CDR1 is MGHRA and CDR2 YSYEKL. The V gene end was trimmed by 0 bases and the J gene end by 6 bases; junction bases not matched to a gene: 11.

The chain is built from TRBV30 and TRBJ2-5; D possibly matches TRBD1 or TRBD2 (7 bases each). Germline values: CDR1 GTSNPN, CDR2 SVGIG (reference sequence). V was pared by 4 bases and J by 1 base, with 19 bases between. The CDR3 spans 16 residues. DNA of the CDR3: TGTGCCTGGACGTTGGGACAGCGGGGAATCCAAGAGACCCAGTACTTC. It encodes CAWTLGQRGIQETQYF.